This T cell receptor (beta chain) emerged from a study of OX40 agonist ivuxolimab in advanced cancers. A note on this clone: Its antigen is undetermined.

V gave up 0 bases and J gave up 2 bases, with 9 bases separating them. From germline, CDR1 is SGHRS and CDR2 YFSETQ. CDR3 length equals 15 residues. Systemic immunosuppression or a history of autoimmune disease excluded patients. Method: immunoSEQ multiplex PCR; TCRdb's copy keeps in-frame clones and lacks some. The sample has more than 75,000 clones, less than 90% seen once. Study-level results: At 0.1-3.0 mg/kg, partial responders had clonal expansion among the lowest observed.

The receptor was derived from an adult with an advanced solid tumor such as melanoma, head and neck, liver or kidney cancer. The V gene is TRBV5-1, the J gene TRBJ2-1; D perhaps matches TRBD2 (5 bases). Material: CD4+ or CD8+ T cells sorted from blood, obtained in a trial of the OX40 agonist ivuxolimab. The CDR3 reads CASSLEGDAYNEQFF. The CDR3 DNA reads as TGCGCCAGCAGCTTGGAGGGAGACGCCTACAATGAGCAGTTCTTC.